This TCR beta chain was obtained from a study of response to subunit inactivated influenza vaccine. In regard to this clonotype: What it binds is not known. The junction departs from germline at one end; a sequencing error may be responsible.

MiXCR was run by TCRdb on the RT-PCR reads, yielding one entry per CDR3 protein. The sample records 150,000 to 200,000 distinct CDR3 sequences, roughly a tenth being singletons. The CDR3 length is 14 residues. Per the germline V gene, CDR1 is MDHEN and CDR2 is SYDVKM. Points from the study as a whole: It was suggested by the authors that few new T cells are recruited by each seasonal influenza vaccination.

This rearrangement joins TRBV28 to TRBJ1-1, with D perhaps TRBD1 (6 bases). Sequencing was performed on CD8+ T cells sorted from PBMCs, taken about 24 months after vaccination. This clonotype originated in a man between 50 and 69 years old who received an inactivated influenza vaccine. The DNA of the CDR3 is TGTGCCGGCAGACCCAACAGGGAAGTGACTGAAGCTTTCTTT. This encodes CAGRPNREVTEAFF.